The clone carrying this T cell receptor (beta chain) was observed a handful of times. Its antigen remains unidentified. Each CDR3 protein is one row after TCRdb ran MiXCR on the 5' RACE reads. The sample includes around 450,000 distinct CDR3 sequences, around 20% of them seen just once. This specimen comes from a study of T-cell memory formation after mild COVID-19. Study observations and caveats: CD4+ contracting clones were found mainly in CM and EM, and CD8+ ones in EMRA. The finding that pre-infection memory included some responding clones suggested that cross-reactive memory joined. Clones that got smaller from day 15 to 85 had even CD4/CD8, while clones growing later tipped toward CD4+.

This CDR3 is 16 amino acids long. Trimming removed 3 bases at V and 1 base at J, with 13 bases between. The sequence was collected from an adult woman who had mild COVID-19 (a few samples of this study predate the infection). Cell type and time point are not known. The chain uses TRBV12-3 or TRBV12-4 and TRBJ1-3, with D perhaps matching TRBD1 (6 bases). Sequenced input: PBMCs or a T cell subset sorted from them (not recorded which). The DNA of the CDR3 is TGTGCCAGCAGTTTTTGGGGAGGGGGGTCTGGAAACACCATATATTTT. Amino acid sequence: CASSFWGGGSGNTIYF.